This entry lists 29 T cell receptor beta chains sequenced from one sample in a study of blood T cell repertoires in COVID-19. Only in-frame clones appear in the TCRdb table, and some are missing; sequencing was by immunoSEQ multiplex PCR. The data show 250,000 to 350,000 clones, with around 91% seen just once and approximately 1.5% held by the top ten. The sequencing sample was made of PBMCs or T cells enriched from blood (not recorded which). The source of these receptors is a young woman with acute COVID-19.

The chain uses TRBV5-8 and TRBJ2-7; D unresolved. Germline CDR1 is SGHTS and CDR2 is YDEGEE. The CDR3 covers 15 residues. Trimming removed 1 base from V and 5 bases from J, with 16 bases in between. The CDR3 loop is CASSLRQTPLHEQYF. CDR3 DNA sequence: TGTGCCAGCAGCTTGAGGCAGACTCCTCTCCACGAGCAGTACTTC.

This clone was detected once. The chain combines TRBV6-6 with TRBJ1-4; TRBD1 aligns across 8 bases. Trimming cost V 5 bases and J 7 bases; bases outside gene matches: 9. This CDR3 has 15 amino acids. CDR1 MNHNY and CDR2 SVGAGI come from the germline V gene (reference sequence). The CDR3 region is CASSQTGGGSEKLFF. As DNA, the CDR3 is TGTGCCAGCAGTCAAACAGGGGGAGGCTCTGAAAAACTGTTTTTT.

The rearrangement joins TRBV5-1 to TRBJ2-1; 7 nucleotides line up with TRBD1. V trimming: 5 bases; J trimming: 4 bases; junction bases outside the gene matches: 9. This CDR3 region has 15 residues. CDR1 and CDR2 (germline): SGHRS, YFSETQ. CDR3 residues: CASRQGKGGYNEQFF. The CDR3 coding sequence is TGCGCCAGCAGACAGGGGAAAGGGGGATACAATGAGCAGTTCTTC.

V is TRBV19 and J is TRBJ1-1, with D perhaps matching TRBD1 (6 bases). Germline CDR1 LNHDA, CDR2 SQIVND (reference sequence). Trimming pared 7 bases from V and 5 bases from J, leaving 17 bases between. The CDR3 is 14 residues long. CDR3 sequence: CASKWAGAGTEAFF. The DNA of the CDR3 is TGTGCCAGTAAATGGGCGGGGGCCGGGACTGAAGCTTTCTTT.

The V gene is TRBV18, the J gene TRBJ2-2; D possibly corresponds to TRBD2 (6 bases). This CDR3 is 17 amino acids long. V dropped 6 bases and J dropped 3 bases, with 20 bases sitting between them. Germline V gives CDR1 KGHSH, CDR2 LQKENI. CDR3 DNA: TGTGCCAGCTCCCAGGGATTACTAGCCAGAGACACCGGGGAGCTGTTTTTT. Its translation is CASSQGLLARDTGELFF.

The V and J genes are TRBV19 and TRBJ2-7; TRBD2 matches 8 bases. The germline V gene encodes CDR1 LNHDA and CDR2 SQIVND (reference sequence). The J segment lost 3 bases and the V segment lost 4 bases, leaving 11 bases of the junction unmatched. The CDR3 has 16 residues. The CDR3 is CASSRRGLAGIYEQYF. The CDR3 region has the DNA TGTGCCAGTAGTAGACGGGGGCTAGCGGGTATCTACGAGCAGTACTTC.

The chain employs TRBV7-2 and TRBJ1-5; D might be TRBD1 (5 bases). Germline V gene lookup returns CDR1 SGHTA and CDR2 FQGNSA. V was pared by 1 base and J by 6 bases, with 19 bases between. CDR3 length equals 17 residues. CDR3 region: CASSLDIRGKGSQPQHF. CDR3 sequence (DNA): TGTGCCAGCAGCTTAGATATCCGGGGGAAAGGGAGTCAGCCCCAGCATTTT.

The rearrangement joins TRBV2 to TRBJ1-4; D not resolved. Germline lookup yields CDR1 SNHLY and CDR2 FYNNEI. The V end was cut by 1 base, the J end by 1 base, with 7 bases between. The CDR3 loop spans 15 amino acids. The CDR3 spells CASSEGSGTNEKLFF. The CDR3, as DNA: TGTGCCAGCAGTGAAGGGAGCGGAACTAATGAAAAACTGTTTTTT.

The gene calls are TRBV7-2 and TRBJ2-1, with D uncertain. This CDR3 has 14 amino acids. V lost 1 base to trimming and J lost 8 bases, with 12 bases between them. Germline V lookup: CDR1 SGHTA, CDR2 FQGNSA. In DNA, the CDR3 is TGTGCCAGCAGCTTAGACCCTAGTTTCTATGAGCAGTTCTTC. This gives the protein CASSLDPSFYEQFF.

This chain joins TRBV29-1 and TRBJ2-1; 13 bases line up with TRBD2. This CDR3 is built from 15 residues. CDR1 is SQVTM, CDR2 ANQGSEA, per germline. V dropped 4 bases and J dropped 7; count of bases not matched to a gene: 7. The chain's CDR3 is CSVGGGLAGSNEQFF. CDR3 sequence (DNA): TGCAGCGTTGGTGGGGGACTAGCGGGATCTAATGAGCAGTTCTTC.

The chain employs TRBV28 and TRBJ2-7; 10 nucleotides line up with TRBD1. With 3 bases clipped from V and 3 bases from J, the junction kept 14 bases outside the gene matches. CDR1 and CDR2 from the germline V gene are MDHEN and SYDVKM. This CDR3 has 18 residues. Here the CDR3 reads CASSLGRFGQGENYEQYF. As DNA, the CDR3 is TGTGCCAGCAGTTTGGGGCGTTTCGGACAGGGGGAGAACTACGAGCAGTACTTC.

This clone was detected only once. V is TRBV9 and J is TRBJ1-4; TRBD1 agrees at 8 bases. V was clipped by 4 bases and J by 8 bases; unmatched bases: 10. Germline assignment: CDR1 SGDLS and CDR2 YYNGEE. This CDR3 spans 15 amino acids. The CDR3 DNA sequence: TGTGCCAGCAGCCTCACAGGGGGTGGGGTGGAAAAACTGTTTTTT. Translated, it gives CASSLTGGGVEKLFF. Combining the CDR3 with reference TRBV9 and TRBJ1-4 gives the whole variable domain DSGVTQTPKHLITATGQRVTLRCSPRSGDLSVYWYQQSLDQGLQFLIQYYNGEERAKGNILERFSAQQFPDLHSELNLSSLELGDSALYFCASSLTGGGVEKLFFGSGTQLSVL.

This CDR3 reads CASSLYHEQFF. CDR3 coding DNA: TGTGCCAGCAGCCTTTATCATGAGCAGTTCTTC. The rearrangement links TRBV3-1 (or the pseudogene TRBV3-2) to TRBJ2-1, with D unresolved. The V gene lost 4 bases and the J gene lost 8 bases, with 6 bases spanning the gap. The CDR3 runs 11 residues. Germline CDR1 reads LGHDT; CDR2 reads YNNKEL (reference sequence).

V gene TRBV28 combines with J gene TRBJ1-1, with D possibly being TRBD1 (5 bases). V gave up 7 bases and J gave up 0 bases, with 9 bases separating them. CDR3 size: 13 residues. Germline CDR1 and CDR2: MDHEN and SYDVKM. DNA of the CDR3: TGTGCCAGCACCCAACAGGTGAACACTGAAGCTTTCTTT. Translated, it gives CASTQQVNTEAFF.

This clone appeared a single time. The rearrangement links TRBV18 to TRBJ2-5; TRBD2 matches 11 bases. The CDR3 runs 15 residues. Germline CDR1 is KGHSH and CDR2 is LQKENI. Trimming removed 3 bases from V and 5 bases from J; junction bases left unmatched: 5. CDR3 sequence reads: CASSPTSGRIETQYF. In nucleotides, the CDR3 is TGTGCCAGCTCACCTACTAGCGGGAGAATCGAGACCCAGTACTTC.

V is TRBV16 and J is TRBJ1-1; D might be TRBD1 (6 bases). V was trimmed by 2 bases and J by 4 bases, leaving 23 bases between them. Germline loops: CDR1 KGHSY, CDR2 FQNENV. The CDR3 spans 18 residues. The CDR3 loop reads CASSQRGSGNVRSTEAFF. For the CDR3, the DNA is TGTGCCAGCAGCCAAAGGGGGTCAGGGAACGTGCGGAGCACTGAAGCTTTCTTT.

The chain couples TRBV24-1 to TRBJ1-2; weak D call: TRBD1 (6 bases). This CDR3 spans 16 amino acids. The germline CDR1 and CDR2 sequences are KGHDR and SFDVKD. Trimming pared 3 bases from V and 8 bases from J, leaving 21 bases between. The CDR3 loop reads CATSDPNSRGSAGYTF. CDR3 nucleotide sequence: TGTGCCACCAGTGATCCTAATTCCAGGGGTTCGGCCGGCTACACCTTC.

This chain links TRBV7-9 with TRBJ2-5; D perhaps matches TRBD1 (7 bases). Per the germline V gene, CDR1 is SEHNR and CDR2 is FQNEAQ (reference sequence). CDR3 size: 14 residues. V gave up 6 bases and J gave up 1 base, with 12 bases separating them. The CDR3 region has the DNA TGTGCCAGCAGTCCAGGGGGGACCCAAGAGACCCAGTACTTC. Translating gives CASSPGGTQETQYF.

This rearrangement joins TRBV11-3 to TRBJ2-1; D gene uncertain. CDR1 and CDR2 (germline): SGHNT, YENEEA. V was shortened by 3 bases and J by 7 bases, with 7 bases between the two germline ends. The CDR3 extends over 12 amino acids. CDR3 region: CASSFSANEQFF. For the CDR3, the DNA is TGTGCCAGCAGCTTTAGTGCTAATGAGCAGTTCTTC.

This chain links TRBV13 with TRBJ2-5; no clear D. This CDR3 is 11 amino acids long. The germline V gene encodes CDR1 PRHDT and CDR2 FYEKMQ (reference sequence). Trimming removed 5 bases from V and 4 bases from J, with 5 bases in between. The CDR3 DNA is TGTGCCAGCAGCCTCCGAGAGACCCAGTACTTC. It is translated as CASSLRETQYF.

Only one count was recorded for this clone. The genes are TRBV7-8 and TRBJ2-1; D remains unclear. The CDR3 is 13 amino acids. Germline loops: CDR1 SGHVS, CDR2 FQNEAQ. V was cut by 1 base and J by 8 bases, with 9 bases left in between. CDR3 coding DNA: TGTGCCAGCAGCTTAGGCCAACTATATGAGCAGTTCTTC. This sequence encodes CASSLGQLYEQFF.

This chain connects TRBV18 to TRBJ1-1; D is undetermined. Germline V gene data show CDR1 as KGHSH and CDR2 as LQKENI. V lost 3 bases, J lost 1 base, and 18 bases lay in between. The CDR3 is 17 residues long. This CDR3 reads CASSPLTLRNSNTEAFF. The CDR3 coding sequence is TGTGCCAGCTCACCGCTGACCCTCAGGAATTCGAACACTGAAGCTTTCTTT. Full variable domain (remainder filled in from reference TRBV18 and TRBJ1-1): NAGVMQNPRHLVRRRGQEARLRCSPMKGHSHVYWYRQLPEEGLKFMVYLQKENIIDESGMPKERFSAEFPKEGPSILRIQQVVRGDSAAYFCASSPLTLRNSNTEAFFGQGTRLTVV.

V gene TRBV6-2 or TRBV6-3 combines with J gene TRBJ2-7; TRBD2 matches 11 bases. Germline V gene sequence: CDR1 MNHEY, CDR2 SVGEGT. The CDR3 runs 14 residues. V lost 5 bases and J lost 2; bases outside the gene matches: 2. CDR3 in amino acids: CASSLAGGTYEQYF. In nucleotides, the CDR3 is TGTGCCAGCAGTCTAGCGGGAGGCACCTACGAGCAGTACTTC.

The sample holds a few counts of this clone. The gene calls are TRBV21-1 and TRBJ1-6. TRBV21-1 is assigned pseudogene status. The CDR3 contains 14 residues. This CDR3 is CASSKGVGNSPLHF. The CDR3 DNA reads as TGTGCCAGCAGCAAAGGGGTCGGGAATTCACCCCTCCACTTT.

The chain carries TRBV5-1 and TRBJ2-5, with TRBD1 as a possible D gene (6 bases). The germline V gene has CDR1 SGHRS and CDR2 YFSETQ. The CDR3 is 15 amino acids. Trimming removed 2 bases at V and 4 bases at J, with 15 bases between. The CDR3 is CASSFNPQGIETQYF. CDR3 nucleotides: TGCGCCAGCAGCTTTAACCCACAGGGTATAGAGACCCAGTACTTC.

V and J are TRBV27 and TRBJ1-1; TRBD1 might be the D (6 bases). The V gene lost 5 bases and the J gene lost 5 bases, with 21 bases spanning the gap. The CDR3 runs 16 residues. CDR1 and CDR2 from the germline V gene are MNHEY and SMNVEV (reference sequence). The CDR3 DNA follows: TGTGCCAGCAGTGGGGGTGGGGGGGGCGCAGGGACTGAAGCTTTCTTT. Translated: CASSGGGGGAGTEAFF.

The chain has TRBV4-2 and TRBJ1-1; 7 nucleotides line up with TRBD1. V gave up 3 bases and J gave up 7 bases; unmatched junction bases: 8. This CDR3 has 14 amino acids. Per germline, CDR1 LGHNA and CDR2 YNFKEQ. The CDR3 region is CASSHSKGAGEAFF. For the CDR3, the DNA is TGTGCCAGCAGCCACTCCAAGGGGGCAGGTGAAGCTTTCTTT.

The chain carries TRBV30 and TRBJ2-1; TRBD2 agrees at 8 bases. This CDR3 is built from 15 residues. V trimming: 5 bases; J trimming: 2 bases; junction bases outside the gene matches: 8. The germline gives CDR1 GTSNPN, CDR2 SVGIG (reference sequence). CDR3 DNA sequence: TGTGCCTGGGACCGTAGCGGGACGACCTACAATGAGCAGTTCTTC. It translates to CAWDRSGTTYNEQFF.

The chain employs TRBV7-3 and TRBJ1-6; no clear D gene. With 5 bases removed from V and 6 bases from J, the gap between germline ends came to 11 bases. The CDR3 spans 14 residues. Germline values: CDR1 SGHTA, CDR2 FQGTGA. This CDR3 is CASSRGMINSPLHF. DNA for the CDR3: TGTGCCAGCAGCCGCGGGATGATTAATTCACCCCTCCACTTT.